Presented here are 31 T cell receptor beta chains from one specimen sequenced in a study of blood T cell repertoires in COVID-19. Profiling relied on immunoSEQ multiplex PCR, and the TCRdb table lists in-frame clones only, not all of them. The top ten clones hold 15% to 20% of a sample with roughly 21,000 clones, roughly 91% of them seen once. The material sequenced was peripheral blood. The source of these receptors is a man between 65 and 85 years old with active COVID-19.

The chain couples TRBV27 to TRBJ2-3, with D perhaps TRBD2 (6 bases). The CDR3 is made up of 14 amino acids. V gave up 4 bases and J gave up 2 bases, with 10 bases separating them. Germline V gives CDR1 MNHEY, CDR2 SMNVEV (reference sequence). The CDR3: CASSSGLYTDTQYF. The CDR3 nucleotides are TGTGCCAGCAGTTCGGGACTTTACACAGATACGCAGTATTTT.

This sequence joins TRBV19 and TRBJ2-4; TRBD2 aligns across 8 bases. Per the germline V gene, CDR1 is LNHDA and CDR2 is SQIVND (reference sequence). The CDR3 sequence is 16 residues long. Losses at the gene ends were 6 bases for V and 5 bases for J; bases not matched to a gene: 12. The CDR3 DNA reads TGTGCCAGTAGGCGTGCCTTGGGACTAGGCCAAAACATTCAGTACTTC. Translated, it gives CASRRALGLGQNIQYF.

V and J are TRBV6-5 and TRBJ1-4; unclear D gene. The V end lost 3 bases, the J end lost 4 bases, and 9 bases lay between the germline ends. Germline CDR1 reads MNHEY; CDR2 reads SVGAGI. The CDR3 consists of 14 residues. This CDR3 reads CASSYDQLNEKLFF. The CDR3, as DNA: TGTGCCAGCAGTTATGATCAACTTAATGAAAAACTGTTTTTT.

CDR3 amino acids: CATSRTDYSNQPQHF. The CDR3 DNA reads as TGTGCCACCAGCAGGACAGATTATAGCAATCAGCCCCAGCATTTT. This rearrangement joins TRBV15 to TRBJ1-5; D is perhaps TRBD1 (5 bases). The CDR3 has 15 residues. Trimming left V 3 bases short and J 0 bases short, with 9 bases between. Looked up from germline, CDR1 is LNHNV and CDR2 is YYDKDF (reference sequence).

This clone turned up a few times. J is TRBJ2-1 and V is TRBV7-2; 7 bases align to TRBD2. The CDR3 totals 18 residues. The germline V gene has CDR1 SGHTA and CDR2 FQGNSA. J gave up 2 bases and V 4 bases, and 14 bases lay outside the gene matches. Written as DNA, the CDR3 is TGTGCCAGCAGCTCCCAGGTTGGTCTAGCGGTCGCCTACAATGAGCAGTTCTTC. Translation: CASSSQVGLAVAYNEQFF.

This sequence joins TRBV19 and TRBJ2-3, with 7 bases lining up with TRBD2. V shed 4 bases and J 3 bases; nucleotides not matched to a gene: 10. Germline lookup yields CDR1 LNHDA and CDR2 SQIVND (reference sequence). The CDR3 sequence is 16 residues long. In DNA form, the CDR3 reads TGTGCCAGTAGTACCCTTCCGGGGGAGGGGACAGATACGCAGTATTTT. It translates to CASSTLPGEGTDTQYF.

The rearrangement links TRBV7-6 to TRBJ2-3; 10 bases match TRBD2. Germline-derived CDR1 and CDR2 are SGHVS and FNYEAQ. V lost 1 base to trimming and J lost 5 bases; unmatched junction nucleotides: 6. This CDR3 has 16 residues. CDR3 protein: CASSLGLAGPGDTQYF. In nucleotides, the CDR3 is TGTGCCAGCAGCTTAGGACTAGCGGGTCCCGGAGATACGCAGTATTTT.

This chain connects TRBV5-1 to TRBJ2-5; D might be TRBD2 (5 bases). Trimming stripped 4 bases from V and 5 bases from J, with 18 bases between. This CDR3 has 15 residues. Germline loops: CDR1 SGHRS, CDR2 YFSETQ. The CDR3 nucleotides are TGCGCCAGCAGCAGGGCAGAGGGTTCCCGGGAGACCCAGTACTTC. This codes for CASSRAEGSRETQYF.

This chain joins TRBV7-2 and TRBJ1-2; 7 nucleotides line up with TRBD1. Germline values: CDR1 SGHTA, CDR2 FQGNSA. The CDR3 is 15 amino acids. V shed 1 base and J 4 bases; nucleotides not matched to a gene: 6. CDR3 sequence reads: CASSLDGGGSYGYTF. The CDR3 DNA is TGTGCCAGCAGCTTAGATGGAGGGGGCAGCTATGGCTACACCTTC.

CDR3 in amino acids: CASNGGGETQYF. The CDR3 nucleotides read TGCGCCAGCAACGGGGGAGGGGAGACCCAGTACTTC. V and J are TRBV5-1 and TRBJ2-5, with TRBD2 matching over 7 bases. Germline lookup yields CDR1 SGHRS and CDR2 YFSETQ. The CDR3 loop spans 12 amino acids. V shed 6 bases, J shed 5 bases, and the junction held 4 bases outside the gene matches.

The rearrangement joins TRBV18 to TRBJ1-4, with 7 bases identical to TRBD1. Germline CDR1 and CDR2: KGHSH and LQKENI. V shed 3 bases and J 7 bases; nucleotides not matched to a gene: 8. The CDR3 sequence is 15 residues long. This CDR3 is CASSPRQGEAEKLFF. The CDR3 bases are TGTGCCAGCTCACCTCGACAGGGAGAGGCTGAAAAACTGTTTTTT.

V usage is TRBV7-2 and J usage is TRBJ1-3; D is unclear. Germline values: CDR1 SGHTA, CDR2 FQGNSA. V lost 2 bases and J lost 0, with 8 bases in between. There are 15 residues in the CDR3. CDR3 loop: CASSLSPGSGNTIYF. DNA of the CDR3: TGTGCCAGCAGCTTATCCCCCGGCTCTGGAAACACCATATATTTT.

The genes are TRBV5-6 and TRBJ1-6; TRBD1 matches at 7 bases. The length of the CDR3 is 14 residues. CDR1 and CDR2 (germline): SGHDT, YYEEEE. The ends lost 6 bases at V and 9 bases at J; junction bases unmatched: 9. This chain's CDR3 is CASTDTGVVSPLHF. CDR3 in DNA: TGTGCCAGCACCGATACAGGGGTTGTTTCACCCCTCCACTTT.

Regarding this clone: A read error may account for a junction end that differs from germline. This sequence joins TRBV19 and TRBJ1-2, with 8 bases identical to TRBD1. CDR1 is LNHDA and CDR2 is SQIVND in the germline V gene (reference sequence). The CDR3 length is 14 residues. The CDR3 region has the DNA TGTGTCAGTAGTGGACAGGGCCGAATTTATGGCTACACCTTC. Amino acid sequence: CVSSGQGRIYGYTF. Variable domain in full (rest from reference TRBV19 and TRBJ1-2): DGGITQSPKYLFRKEGQNVTLSCEQNLNHDAMYWYRQDPGQGLRLIYYSQIVNDFQKGDIAEGYSVSREKKESFPLTVTSAQKNPTAFYLCVSSGQGRIYGYTFGSGTRLTVV.

The chain combines TRBV5-4 with TRBJ2-1, with D possibly being TRBD2 (7 bases). V lost 1 base to trimming and J lost 5 bases, with 13 bases between them. Germline CDR1 SGHNT, CDR2 YYREEE (reference sequence). This CDR3 is built from 15 residues. The CDR3 here is CASSLSGTQNNEQFF. In DNA form, the CDR3 reads TGTGCCAGCAGCTTGAGCGGGACACAAAACAATGAGCAGTTCTTC.

The chain is built from TRBV5-8 and TRBJ1-5; D is possibly TRBD1 (5 bases). Germline lookup yields CDR1 SGHTS and CDR2 YDEGEE. The V and J ends lost 6 bases and 2 bases respectively, with 15 bases between them. The CDR3 consists of 15 residues. CDR3: CASTPVGHRNQPQHF. In DNA form, the CDR3 reads TGTGCCAGCACCCCGGTCGGACACCGCAATCAGCCCCAGCATTTT.

This clone came up a few times. V gene TRBV4-1 combines with J gene TRBJ2-7; D is possibly TRBD1 (5 bases). Germline CDR1 MGHRA, CDR2 YSYEKL. Trimming stripped 4 bases from V and 3 bases from J, with 13 bases between. CDR3 length: 14 residues. This chain's CDR3 is CASSPTRRDYEQYF. CDR3 nucleotides: TGCGCCAGCAGCCCAACCCGCAGGGACTACGAGCAGTACTTC.

The V and J genes are TRBV29-1 and TRBJ1-4, with D possibly matching TRBD1 (5 bases). CDR1 SQVTM and CDR2 ANQGSEA come from the germline V gene. The CDR3 is made up of 14 amino acids. V lost 7 bases, J lost 5 bases, and 17 bases lay in between. CDR3 DNA sequence: TGCAGCGCGAGTTATTGGGGCTTAAATGAAAAACTGTTTTTT. This encodes CSASYWGLNEKLFF.

This clone was observed once. This chain connects TRBV5-5 to TRBJ2-2; D possibly corresponds to TRBD1 (5 bases). Germline-derived CDR1 and CDR2 are SGHKS and YYEKEE (reference sequence). This CDR3 region has 14 residues. The V and J ends lost 0 bases and 7 bases respectively, with 10 bases between them. This CDR3 reads CASSLVAGFGELFF. In DNA, the CDR3 is TGTGCCAGCAGCTTGGTGGCAGGGTTCGGGGAGCTGTTTTTT.

The gene calls are TRBV6-5 and TRBJ1-4; D is unresolved. CDR3 size: 14 residues. Trimming took 10 bases from V and 2 from J, leaving 14 bases between them. The V gene's germline CDR1 is MNHEY and CDR2 SVGAGI. CDR3 DNA sequence: TGTGCCATAACCAATGGCCTTACTAATGAAAAACTGTTTTTT. Protein product: CAITNGLTNEKLFF.

This chain uses TRBV6-7 with TRBJ2-5, with unresolved D. TRBV6-7 is identified as an open reading frame with a role that is uncertain. Trimming cost V 1 base and J 2 bases, with 5 bases left between them. The CDR3 totals 13 residues. DNA of the CDR3: TGTGCCAGCAGTTACTTGGCACAAGAGACCCAGTACTTC. Its translation is CASSYLAQETQYF.

This chain connects TRBV28 to TRBJ1-6; D unclear. CDR1 is MDHEN and CDR2 is SYDVKM in the germline V gene. This CDR3 comprises 15 residues. The ends were cut back, 6 bases at V and 8 bases at J, with 17 bases in the middle. CDR3 DNA: TGTGCCAGCAGGGCACTGGGAGTCCGGGATTCACCCCTCCACTTT. Translating gives CASRALGVRDSPLHF.

The CDR3 bases are TGTGCCAGCAGTTTAGAGGGCCTTGTTGTTTCACCCCTCCACTTT. Its protein is CASSLEGLVVSPLHF. V usage is TRBV27 and J usage is TRBJ1-6; D not resolved. This CDR3 has 15 residues. Between the trimmed V and J ends, which lost 2 bases and 9 bases, there was a span of 14 bases. Germline V gene data show CDR1 as MNHEY and CDR2 as SMNVEV (reference sequence).

The V and J genes are TRBV25-1 and TRBJ2-1; TRBD2 matches 7 bases. The CDR3 is 16 residues long. V lost 4 bases and J lost 6; bases outside the gene matches: 12. Germline V lookup: CDR1 MGHDK, CDR2 SYGVNS. The CDR3: CASSGASGKGTNEQFF. In nucleotides, the CDR3 is TGTGCCAGCAGTGGGGCTAGCGGAAAGGGCACCAATGAGCAGTTCTTC.

The rearrangement links TRBV15 to TRBJ2-1; 9 bases are a match to TRBD2. J lost 1 base, V lost 8 bases, and 6 bases had no gene match. CDR3 length: 15 residues. Germline CDR1 is LNHNV and CDR2 is YYDKDF (reference sequence). The CDR3 coding sequence is TGTGCCACCCGGGGCGGGAGGGGGTCCTACAATGAGCAGTTCTTC. This gives the protein CATRGGRGSYNEQFF. The entire variable domain, with the rest obtained from reference TRBV15 and TRBJ2-1, is as follows: DAMVIQNPRYQVTQFGKPVTLSCSQTLNHNVMYWYQQKSSQAPKLLFHYYDKDFNNEADTPDNFQSRRPNTSFCFLDIRSPGLGDTAMYLCATRGGRGSYNEQFFGPGTRLTVL.

The CDR3 DNA reads as TGTGCCACCAGTGACCTCCGGGACAGGGGGAACAATGAGCAGTTCTTC. This encodes CATSDLRDRGNNEQFF. The J gene is TRBJ2-1, the V gene TRBV24-1; 11 bases map to TRBD1. After removal of 4 bases from V and 5 bases from J, the junction contained 6 bases not matched to a gene. The CDR3 loop spans 16 amino acids. CDR1 and CDR2 from the germline V gene are KGHDR and SFDVKD.

The J gene is TRBJ2-2, the V gene TRBV13; D is undetermined. This CDR3 is 12 amino acids long. Trimming removed 5 bases from V and 11 bases from J, with 12 bases in between. Germline CDR1 is PRHDT and CDR2 is FYEKMQ (reference sequence). CDR3 amino acids: CASSNRWQELFF. In nucleotides, the CDR3 is TGTGCCAGCAGCAACCGCTGGCAAGAGCTGTTTTTT.

This chain links TRBV5-1 with TRBJ2-2, with 9 nucleotides matching TRBD2. V lost 0 bases, J lost 4 bases, and 10 bases stayed unmatched. The germline V gene has CDR1 SGHRS and CDR2 YFSETQ. The CDR3 sequence is 18 residues long. CDR3 region: CASSLARISGSRTGELFF. CDR3 DNA: TGCGCCAGCAGCTTGGCACGGATTAGCGGGAGCCGCACCGGGGAGCTGTTTTTT. Full variable domain (missing parts from reference TRBV5-1 and TRBJ2-2): KAGVTQTPRYLIKTRGQQVTLSCSPISGHRSVSWYQQTPGQGLQFLFEYFSETQRNKGNFPGRFSGRQFSNSRSEMNVSTLELGDSALYLCASSLARISGSRTGELFFGEGSRLTVL.

The chain has TRBV19 and TRBJ2-4; 7 nucleotides line up with TRBD1. The junction had 6 bases not matched to a gene; V was cut back by 5 bases and J by 5 bases. Germline-derived CDR1 and CDR2 are LNHDA and SQIVND (reference sequence). This CDR3 is built from 14 residues. The DNA of the CDR3 is TGTGCCAGTAGTCCCCGACAGGGCCAAAACATTCAGTACTTC. Its protein product is CASSPRQGQNIQYF.

This clone was detected a few times. The chain joins TRBV7-2 to TRBJ2-1, with 11 positions matching TRBD2. This CDR3 region has 16 residues. J lost 4 bases, V lost 0 bases, and 2 bases had no gene match. The V gene's germline CDR1 is SGHTA and CDR2 FQGNSA. The CDR3 reads CASSLAASGGYNEQFF. The CDR3 nucleotides read TGTGCCAGCAGCTTAGCGGCTAGCGGGGGGTACAATGAGCAGTTCTTC.

This chain uses TRBV19 with TRBJ2-2; weak D call: TRBD1 (5 bases). V was cut by 4 bases and J by 5 bases, with 11 bases left in between. The CDR3 sequence is 14 residues long. Germline-derived CDR1 and CDR2 are LNHDA and SQIVND (reference sequence). The CDR3 DNA reads as TGTGCCAGTAGTAAGGGGCTGGGAACCGGGGAGCTGTTTTTT. Translated: CASSKGLGTGELFF.